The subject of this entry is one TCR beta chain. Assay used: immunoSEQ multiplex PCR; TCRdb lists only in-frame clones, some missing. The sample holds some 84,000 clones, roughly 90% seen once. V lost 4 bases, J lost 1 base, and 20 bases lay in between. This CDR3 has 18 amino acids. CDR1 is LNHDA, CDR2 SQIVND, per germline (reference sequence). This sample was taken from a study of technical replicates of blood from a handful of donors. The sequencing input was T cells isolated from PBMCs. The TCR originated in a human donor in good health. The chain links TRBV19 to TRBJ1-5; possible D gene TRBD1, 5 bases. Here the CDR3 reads CASSRSFDRVGSNQPQHF. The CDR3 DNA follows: TGTGCCAGTAGTAGGTCCTTCGACAGAGTGGGAAGCAATCAGCCCCAGCATTTT.